This T cell receptor beta chain came from a study of control samples from healthy donors and cancer patients (dated by TCRdb to the early 2020s). Per the germline V gene (reference sequence), MNHEY is the CDR1 and SMNVEV is the CDR2. Trimming leaves V shorter by 2 bases and J shorter by 6 bases, with the junction holding 8 bases beyond the gene matches. From the cysteine up to the phenylalanine, the CDR3 has a length of 16 residues. The only DNA kept is the CDR3, 48 bases in frame from the first base. Worth noting for this clone: No antigen is known for it. Per-base quality was not reported, and no clone a single base away is much larger than it.

The library was made by the immunoSEQ multiplex PCR assay. TCRdb took over this immuneACCESS table, retaining in-frame rearrangements with V and J assigned. Such tables are incomplete; in checked studies, under half of the missing clones stem from an unresolved V gene, and the remainder is unexplained. The sample table holds 150,000 or so clones, of which over 85% were seen once. Approximately 6.1% of the sample lies in the top ten. The rearranged segments are TRBV27 and TRBJ2-1; 9 bases in the middle match TRBD2. The sequenced material came from blood. This clonotype originated in a middle-aged man in good health. The CDR3: CASSLIGRGGRNEQFF. The nucleotide sequence is given as TGTGCCAGCAGTTTAATAGGGCGGGGGGGACGCAATGAGCAGTTCTTC.